The 18 T cell receptor beta chains reported below all come from one sample, sequenced in a study of T-cell memory formation after mild COVID-19. TCRdb re-analysed the 5' RACE reads in MiXCR, keeping a single row per CDR3 protein. The sample lists just under 550,000 distinct CDR3 sequences, about a fifth occurring once. The sample comprised PBMCs or a T cell subset sorted from them (not recorded which). The receptors here all came from an adult woman who had mild COVID-19 (a few samples of this study predate the infection). Cell type and time point are not known.

This clonotype was counted only a few times. The chain couples TRBV4-1 to TRBJ2-2; the match to TRBD1 covers 10 bases. Trimming took 4 bases from V and 2 from J; bases not matched to a gene: 7. In germline, CDR1 is MGHRA, CDR2 YSYEKL. CDR3 length equals 17 residues. CDR3 region: CASSLRQGAQNTGELFF. DNA of the CDR3: TGCGCCAGCAGCCTCCGACAGGGGGCGCAAAACACCGGGGAGCTGTTTTTT.

The chain has TRBV15 and TRBJ2-7; possible D gene TRBD1, 5 bases. The CDR3 covers 12 residues. V gave up 5 bases and J gave up 2 bases, with 7 bases separating them. The V gene's germline CDR1 is LNHNV and CDR2 YYDKDF (reference sequence). DNA for the CDR3: TGTGCCACCAGCGAAGGGGCCTACGAGCAGTACTTC. Translating it yields CATSEGAYEQYF. Full variable domain (missing parts from reference TRBV15 and TRBJ2-7): DAMVIQNPRYQVTQFGKPVTLSCSQTLNHNVMYWYQQKSSQAPKLLFHYYDKDFNNEADTPDNFQSRRPNTSFCFLDIRSPGLGDTAMYLCATSEGAYEQYFGPGTRLTVT.

The V and J genes are TRBV11-2 and TRBJ2-2; D is perhaps TRBD2 (5 bases). CDR1 and CDR2 (germline): SGHAT, FQNNGV. The V end lost 10 bases, the J end lost 5 bases, and 11 bases lay between the germline ends. The CDR3 length is 12 residues. CDR3 coding DNA: TGTGCCACCAGGACTCTAACCGGGGAGCTGTTTTTT. This sequence encodes CATRTLTGELFF.

Only a few counts were recorded for this clonotype. The chain has TRBV11-3 and TRBJ2-1, with TRBD2 matching 11 bases. The CDR3 contains 18 residues. With 5 bases clipped from V and 4 bases from J, the junction kept 13 bases outside the gene matches. In germline, CDR1 is SGHNT, CDR2 YENEEA. Written as DNA, the CDR3 is TGTGCCAGCAGCCCCCGACTTAGCGGGAGGGCCGTATACAATGAGCAGTTCTTC. This encodes CASSPRLSGRAVYNEQFF.

This chain uses TRBV7-6 with TRBJ2-5; no clear D. The CDR3 totals 15 residues. V lost 2 bases, J lost 2 bases, and 12 bases lay in between. The germline V gene has CDR1 SGHVS and CDR2 FNYEAQ. This CDR3 is CASSLYSRIQETQYF. The CDR3 DNA sequence: TGTGCCAGCAGCTTATACTCGCGGATTCAAGAGACCCAGTACTTC. Together with reference TRBV7-6 and TRBJ2-5, the CDR3 gives the full variable domain: GAGVSQSPRYKVTKRGQDVALRCDPISGHVSLYWYRQALGQGPEFLTYFNYEAQQDKSGLPNDRFSAERPEGSISTLTIQRTEQRDSAMYRCASSLYSRIQETQYFGPGTRLLVL.

V and J are TRBV24-1 and TRBJ2-2, with 9 bases matching TRBD1. With V trimmed by 8 bases and J by 1 base, 1 base remained unmatched. CDR3 length: 14 residues. Germline assignment: CDR1 KGHDR and CDR2 SFDVKD. Here the CDR3 reads CATMGQGNTGELFF. The CDR3 DNA reads as TGTGCCACCATGGGACAGGGGAACACCGGGGAGCTGTTTTTT.

V is TRBV4-1 and J is TRBJ2-1, with a tentative D call TRBD1 (6 bases). Trimming left V 2 bases short and J 4 bases short, with 15 bases between. The CDR3 contains 16 residues. Germline-derived CDR1 and CDR2 are MGHRA and YSYEKL. The CDR3 region has the DNA TGCGCCAGCAGCCAAAGGGCTACAGGGATGTACAATGAGCAGTTCTTC. This sequence encodes CASSQRATGMYNEQFF.

The sample holds a few counts of this clonotype. This chain uses TRBV7-8 with TRBJ1-2; D not certain. Trimming cost V 4 bases and J 0 bases, with 9 bases left between them. This CDR3 spans 14 amino acids. Germline V CDR1 and CDR2: SGHVS, FQNEAQ. The CDR3 sequence: CASSSSGTNYGYTF. CDR3 coding DNA: TGTGCCAGCAGCTCCTCCGGTACTAACTATGGCTACACCTTC.

Many counts were recorded for this clonotype. V and J are TRBV7-2 and TRBJ1-2; maybe TRBD1 (5 bases). The germline V and J ends were trimmed by 3 bases and 4 bases, with 18 bases remaining between them. Germline V gene lookup returns CDR1 SGHTA and CDR2 FQGNSA. The CDR3 has 16 amino acids. The CDR3 coding sequence is TGTGCCAGCAGCTTCCGGCAGGGCGCGATTAGCTATGGCTACACCTTC. Amino acid sequence: CASSFRQGAISYGYTF.

This clonotype was seen a handful of times. The chain employs TRBV5-6 and TRBJ2-2, with TRBD1 identical over 9 bases. CDR1 is SGHDT, CDR2 YYEEEE, per germline. This CDR3 has 17 residues. V shed 2 bases and J 1 base; nucleotides not matched to a gene: 6. The CDR3 bases are TGTGCCAGCAGCTTCGCCGGGACAGGGCTGAACACCGGGGAGCTGTTTTTT. Translated: CASSFAGTGLNTGELFF.

The table lists this clonotype with a few counts. The V call is TRBV6-2 or TRBV6-3, the J call TRBJ2-7; D perhaps matches TRBD1 (5 bases). The CDR3 extends over 14 amino acids. V was trimmed by 0 bases and J by 3 bases, leaving 9 bases between them. CDR1 is MNHEY and CDR2 is SVGEGT in the germline V gene. The CDR3 bases are TGTGCCAGCAGTTACTCGCAGGGATACTACGAGCAGTACTTC. Translation gives CASSYSQGYYEQYF.

There are a few counts of this clonotype. This chain uses TRBV6-5 with TRBJ1-2; 9 nucleotides line up with TRBD1. CDR1 and CDR2 from the germline V gene are MNHEY and SVGAGI. After removal of 0 bases from V and 5 bases from J, the junction contained 10 bases not matched to a gene. The CDR3 totals 17 residues. CDR3 DNA: TGTGCCAGCAGTTACTCACCACAGGACAGGGGACCGTATGGCTACACCTTC. Translation gives CASSYSPQDRGPYGYTF.

The genes are TRBV6-5 and TRBJ1-3; D is unresolved. V was trimmed by 5 bases and J by 4 bases, leaving 15 bases between them. Germline CDR1 and CDR2: MNHEY and SVGAGI. This CDR3 is 15 amino acids long. CDR3 bases: TGTGCCAGCAGTCCGGGATCCTTTTCGGGAAACACCATATATTTT. Translation gives CASSPGSFSGNTIYF.

V is TRBV4-1 and J is TRBJ2-7; TRBD1 matches at 7 bases. The J segment lost 7 bases and the V segment lost 3 bases, leaving 9 bases of the junction unmatched. From germline, CDR1 is MGHRA and CDR2 YSYEKL. This CDR3 spans 14 amino acids. The CDR3 nucleotides read TGCGCCAGCAGCCACCCCCGAGGGGGCGTGGAGCAGTACTTC. It codes for CASSHPRGGVEQYF.

The J gene is TRBJ2-5, the V gene TRBV5-5; TRBD1 agrees at 7 bases. The germline V gene encodes CDR1 SGHKS and CDR2 YYEKEE (reference sequence). After removal of 2 bases from V and 3 bases from J, the junction contained 7 bases not matched to a gene. CDR3 length equals 15 residues. Here the CDR3 reads CASSLEGAREETQYF. Written as DNA, the CDR3 is TGTGCCAGCAGCTTAGAGGGGGCGAGGGAAGAGACCCAGTACTTC.

The table lists this clonotype with a few counts. The chain combines TRBV6-5 with TRBJ2-3; 10 nucleotides match TRBD2. Germline CDR1 is MNHEY and CDR2 is SVGAGI. The CDR3 runs 18 residues. Trimming cost V 0 bases and J 6 bases; bases outside gene matches: 12. The CDR3 loop is CASSYSILTSGIRDTQYF. Written as DNA, the CDR3 is TGTGCCAGCAGTTACTCGATCTTAACTAGCGGGATTAGGGATACGCAGTATTTT.

CDR3 amino acids: CASSLRSGTGNTEAFF. DNA of the CDR3: TGTGCCAGCAGCTTACGGTCCGGGACGGGGAACACTGAAGCTTTCTTT. The V call is TRBV11-2, the J call TRBJ1-1; perhaps TRBD1 as D (5 bases). The CDR3 is 16 amino acids. Germline CDR1 reads SGHAT; CDR2 reads FQNNGV. The V and J ends lost 2 bases and 1 base respectively, with 14 bases between them.

This clonotype was seen a handful of times. V gene TRBV7-6 combines with J gene TRBJ1-2; possible D gene TRBD1, 5 bases. The V end was cut by 1 base, the J end by 5 bases, with 11 bases between. Germline loops: CDR1 SGHVS, CDR2 FNYEAQ. The CDR3 is 14 residues long. This CDR3 reads CASSLGDAGYGYTF. The CDR3 DNA is TGTGCCAGCAGCTTAGGGGACGCTGGGTATGGCTACACCTTC.